These 3 T cell receptor beta chains were all obtained from the same sample, sequenced in a study of tumor-infiltrating lymphocytes in localized non-small cell lung cancer. TCRdb's table, derived via immunoSEQ multiplex PCR, lists solely in-frame clones and lacks some. The sample contains under 15,000 clones, approximately 80% of which appear only once. The sequencing sample was made of lung tumor tissue. All receptors come from a human donor with non-small cell lung cancer.

This chain uses TRBV7-2 with TRBJ2-1; D gene unclear. This CDR3 contains 12 residues. V dropped 5 bases and J dropped 6 bases, with 8 bases sitting between them. Germline CDR1 reads SGHTA; CDR2 reads FQGNSA. The CDR3 loop is CASSTGPNEQFF. The CDR3 DNA reads as TGTGCCAGCAGCACTGGACCCAATGAGCAGTTCTTC.

This clone appeared once. The chain joins TRBV5-1 to TRBJ1-1; TRBD1 matches at 8 bases. The germline V gene has CDR1 SGHRS and CDR2 YFSETQ. The length of the CDR3 is 18 residues. V gave up 4 bases and J gave up 10 bases; unmatched junction bases: 24. The CDR3 DNA follows: TGCGCCAGCAGCCTTTCGGACCGGACAGGGACCCCGAACAGGGGAGCTTTCTTT. It specifies CASSLSDRTGTPNRGAFF.

The rearrangement uses TRBV29-1 and TRBJ1-1, with D uncertain. Trimming removed 5 bases from V and 0 bases from J, with 7 bases in between. Germline V CDR1 and CDR2: SQVTM, ANQGSEA. This CDR3 region has 12 residues. DNA for the CDR3: TGCAGCGTTAAGAGACTGAACACTGAAGCTTTCTTT. This encodes CSVKRLNTEAFF.